This is a list of T cell receptor beta chains from one sample in a study of beta chain features in type 1 diabetes. Data came from immunoSEQ multiplex PCR; TCRdb stores just in-frame clones and leaves some out. The table lists 900,000 or so clones, roughly a sixth of them singletons. Sequencing input: naive CD4+ T cells from blood. The receptors shown here come from a woman aged 18-35 years in good health. Both conserved end residues are part of each CDR3. Each record gives: clone size, J gene, D gene, V gene, CDR3 DNA, CDR3 protein. A D gene is named only where the DNA matches it firmly. The listing skips clone size in some rows; elsewhere it reads once, few, many or a size class.

abundance: few
j_gene: TRBJ1-2
d_gene: -
v_gene: TRBV5-1
CDR3nt: TGCGCCAGCAGCTTGGCACAGGCGACCGGGGTCTATGGCTACACCTTC
CDR3aa: CASSLAQATGVYGYTF

abundance: -
j_gene: TRBJ2-1
d_gene: -
v_gene: TRBV25-1
CDR3nt: TGTGCCAGCAGTGAATATAACAGCAATGAGCAGTTCTTC
CDR3aa: CASSEYNSNEQFF

abundance: few
j_gene: TRBJ2-3
d_gene: -
v_gene: TRBV5-1
CDR3nt: TGCGCCAGCAGCTTGGTCCGACTCGGGACAGATACGCAGTATTTT
CDR3aa: CASSLVRLGTDTQYF

abundance: -
j_gene: TRBJ1-1
d_gene: -
v_gene: TRBV18
CDR3nt: TGTGCCAGCTCACCACCTTCGGCAGAAGCTTTCTTT
CDR3aa: CASSPPSAEAFF

abundance: -
j_gene: TRBJ1-1
d_gene: TRBD1
v_gene: TRBV5-1
CDR3nt: TGCGCCAGCAGCCTGACAGGGGACACTGAAGCTTTCTTT
CDR3aa: CASSLTGDTEAFF

abundance: -
j_gene: TRBJ2-3
d_gene: TRBD1
v_gene: TRBV6-5
CDR3nt: TGTGCCAGCAGTCGACAGGGAAGCACAGATACGCAGTATTTT
CDR3aa: CASSRQGSTDTQYF

abundance: few
j_gene: TRBJ1-2
d_gene: -
v_gene: TRBV15
CDR3nt: TGTGCCACCAGCACCGACGGGTACTATGGCTACACCTTC
CDR3aa: CATSTDGYYGYTF

abundance: -
j_gene: TRBJ2-7
d_gene: -
v_gene: TRBV6-5
CDR3nt: TGTGCCAGCCAGATTCATGACTGGTCCTACGAGCAGTACTTC
CDR3aa: CASQIHDWSYEQYF

abundance: few
j_gene: TRBJ1-4
d_gene: TRBD1
v_gene: TRBV5-1
CDR3nt: TGCGCCAGCAGCCTGGGACAGGGGGGAAAACTGTTTTTT
CDR3aa: CASSLGQGGKLFF

abundance: few
j_gene: TRBJ1-1
d_gene: -
v_gene: TRBV6-1
CDR3nt: TGTGCCAGCAGGCGGGCCGCGAACACTGAAGCTTTCTTT
CDR3aa: CASRRAANTEAFF

abundance: -
j_gene: TRBJ2-4
d_gene: -
v_gene: TRBV18
CDR3nt: TGTGCCAGCTCACCAAATCGGGAAAACATTCAGTACTTC
CDR3aa: CASSPNRENIQYF

abundance: -
j_gene: TRBJ2-7
d_gene: -
v_gene: TRBV6-5
CDR3nt: TGTGCCAGCAGTTCCCCCCGGGACTTAGGAGAGCAGTACTTC
CDR3aa: CASSSPRDLGEQYF

abundance: -
j_gene: TRBJ1-1
d_gene: -
v_gene: TRBV28
CDR3nt: TGTGCCAGCAGGTCAGGTACTGAAGCTTTCTTT
CDR3aa: CASRSGTEAFF

abundance: -
j_gene: TRBJ2-1
d_gene: TRBD2
v_gene: TRBV7-2
CDR3nt: TGTGCCAGCAGCTTAGACGGCGGGAGTTGGAATGAGCAGTTCTTC
CDR3aa: CASSLDGGSWNEQFF

abundance: -
j_gene: TRBJ2-7
d_gene: -
v_gene: TRBV6-1
CDR3nt: TGTGCCAGCAGTGACCATGGATCCCCTCGAGCCTTTTACGAGCAGTACTTC
CDR3aa: CASSDHGSPRAFYEQYF

abundance: -
j_gene: TRBJ2-4
d_gene: -
v_gene: TRBV7-2
CDR3nt: TGTGCCAGCCTGGGCGGGAAGGGGGACATTCAGTACTTC
CDR3aa: CASLGGKGDIQYF

abundance: -
j_gene: TRBJ1-2
d_gene: -
v_gene: TRBV4-2
CDR3nt: TGTGCCAGCAGCCAAGAGTTGACGAAGACGATGGGCTACACCTTC
CDR3aa: CASSQELTKTMGYTF

abundance: few
j_gene: TRBJ1-4
d_gene: -
v_gene: TRBV6-5
CDR3nt: TGTGCCAGCAGTGAACGGTCGGATGAAAAACTGTTTTTT
CDR3aa: CASSERSDEKLFF

abundance: -
j_gene: TRBJ2-1
d_gene: -
v_gene: TRBV11-3
CDR3nt: TGTGCCAGCAGCTTAGAGGGAGGTTCCTACAATGAGCAGTTCTTC
CDR3aa: CASSLEGGSYNEQFF

abundance: -
j_gene: TRBJ1-1
d_gene: -
v_gene: TRBV18
CDR3nt: TGTGCCAGCTCACCAGCAACGGAGGGGATGAACACTGAAGCTTTCTTT
CDR3aa: CASSPATEGMNTEAFF

abundance: -
j_gene: TRBJ2-2
d_gene: -
v_gene: TRBV28
CDR3nt: TGTGCCAGCAGCCACAGAGCCGGGGAGCTGTTTTTT
CDR3aa: CASSHRAGELFF

abundance: few
j_gene: TRBJ2-1
d_gene: TRBD2
v_gene: TRBV6-5
CDR3nt: TGTGCCAGCAGTTCGAGGACTAGCGGGAGCTATGAGCAGTTCTTC
CDR3aa: CASSSRTSGSYEQFF

abundance: few
j_gene: TRBJ2-7
d_gene: -
v_gene: TRBV7-2
CDR3nt: TGTGCCAGCAGCTTAGGCCCACCATCCTCCTACGAGCAGTACTTC
CDR3aa: CASSLGPPSSYEQYF

abundance: -
j_gene: TRBJ1-2
d_gene: -
v_gene: TRBV28
CDR3nt: TGTGCCAGCGTTCCCGGCCTGGGAGACAACTATGGCTACACCTTC
CDR3aa: CASVPGLGDNYGYTF

abundance: -
j_gene: TRBJ1-2
d_gene: TRBD1
v_gene: TRBV4-3
CDR3nt: TGCGCCAGCAGCCAAGATCGGGACAGGGTGATCTATGGCTACACCTTC
CDR3aa: CASSQDRDRVIYGYTF

abundance: few
j_gene: TRBJ2-2
d_gene: TRBD2
v_gene: TRBV19
CDR3nt: TGTGCCAGTAGTGGGGGACTAGCGGGAGGGCGCAACACCGGGGAGCTGTTTTTT
CDR3aa: CASSGGLAGGRNTGELFF

abundance: few
j_gene: TRBJ2-7
d_gene: TRBD2
v_gene: TRBV7-8
CDR3nt: TGTGCCAGCAGCTTAGCTAGCGGGAGGGCCTACGAGCAGTACTTC
CDR3aa: CASSLASGRAYEQYF

abundance: few
j_gene: TRBJ2-5
d_gene: -
v_gene: TRBV6-4
CDR3nt: TGTGCCAGCAAGGCTCCATGGCGGGTGATCCAAGAGACCCAGTACTTC
CDR3aa: CASKAPWRVIQETQYF

abundance: -
j_gene: TRBJ2-7
d_gene: -
v_gene: TRBV18
CDR3nt: TGTGCCAGCTCATCCGGACGGACGCAGGAGCAGTACTTC
CDR3aa: CASSSGRTQEQYF

abundance: few
j_gene: TRBJ2-2
d_gene: -
v_gene: TRBV2
CDR3nt: TGTGCCAGCTCGAAGGGTCTGGTATTGGGGGAGCTGTTTTTT
CDR3aa: CASSKGLVLGELFF

abundance: -
j_gene: TRBJ1-4
d_gene: -
v_gene: TRBV28
CDR3nt: TGTGCCAGCAGTTCGGCAGGGGTCGGGGTAAGGGAAAAACTGTTTTTT
CDR3aa: CASSSAGVGVREKLFF

abundance: few
j_gene: TRBJ2-7
d_gene: TRBD1
v_gene: TRBV7-9
CDR3nt: TGTGCCAGCAGCTCGTTAACCGGGACAGGGACGGCCTACGAGCAGTACTTC
CDR3aa: CASSSLTGTGTAYEQYF

abundance: few
j_gene: TRBJ2-1
d_gene: TRBD2
v_gene: TRBV7-9
CDR3nt: TGTGCCAGCAGCCAGGGAGGGCCCTACAATGAGCAGTTCTTC
CDR3aa: CASSQGGPYNEQFF

abundance: -
j_gene: TRBJ2-5
d_gene: TRBD2
v_gene: TRBV10-3
CDR3nt: TGTGCCAGCAGTAGGACTAGCGGGAGGGCCGTGGGAGAGACCCAGTACTTC
CDR3aa: CASSRTSGRAVGETQYF

abundance: few
j_gene: TRBJ2-5
d_gene: -
v_gene: TRBV5-1
CDR3nt: TGCGCCAGCAGCTTCGGACAGCCCCAACATCGAGAGACCCAGTACTTC
CDR3aa: CASSFGQPQHRETQYF

abundance: -
j_gene: TRBJ2-1
d_gene: -
v_gene: TRBV7-3
CDR3nt: TGTGCCAGCAGCTCCACTTCCTACAATGAGCAGTTCTTC
CDR3aa: CASSSTSYNEQFF

abundance: few
j_gene: TRBJ2-3
d_gene: -
v_gene: TRBV27
CDR3nt: TGTGCCAGCAGTTTAAGGCCCGGGGATACGCAGTATTTT
CDR3aa: CASSLRPGDTQYF

abundance: few
j_gene: TRBJ2-7
d_gene: TRBD1
v_gene: TRBV19
CDR3nt: TGTGCCAGTAGTATACAGGGGGCCTACGAGCAGTACTTC
CDR3aa: CASSIQGAYEQYF

abundance: few
j_gene: TRBJ2-3
d_gene: -
v_gene: TRBV27
CDR3nt: TGTGCCAGCAGTTTGGGCAGCCTTCCAGATACGCAGTATTTT
CDR3aa: CASSLGSLPDTQYF

abundance: -
j_gene: TRBJ2-5
d_gene: TRBD2
v_gene: TRBV29-1
CDR3nt: TGCACCGTGGCGGGTGCGGGAGGGCCCGGTGAGACCCAGTACTTC
CDR3aa: CTVAGAGGPGETQYF

abundance: few
j_gene: TRBJ1-2
d_gene: -
v_gene: TRBV7-9
CDR3nt: TGTGCCAGCAGCCGAACAGGGATCTATGGCTACACCTTC
CDR3aa: CASSRTGIYGYTF

abundance: -
j_gene: TRBJ2-1
d_gene: TRBD2
v_gene: TRBV29-1
CDR3nt: TGCAGCGTTGTTACTAGCGGAGCATCCTACAATGAGCAGTTCTTC
CDR3aa: CSVVTSGASYNEQFF

abundance: -
j_gene: TRBJ2-1
d_gene: -
v_gene: TRBV15
CDR3nt: TGTGCCACCAGCTCCCGCGGTACACCGACCTCGTTCTTC
CDR3aa: CATSSRGTPTSFF

abundance: -
j_gene: TRBJ2-3
d_gene: -
v_gene: TRBV11-2
CDR3nt: TGTGCCAGCAGCCCTAGAGCCGGACCCAACACAGATACGCAGTATTTT
CDR3aa: CASSPRAGPNTDTQYF

abundance: -
j_gene: TRBJ2-3
d_gene: -
v_gene: TRBV7-9
CDR3nt: TGTGCCAGCAGCCGGGGCCCATGGGGGACAGATACGCAGTATTTT
CDR3aa: CASSRGPWGTDTQYF

abundance: -
j_gene: TRBJ1-1
d_gene: -
v_gene: TRBV2
CDR3nt: TGTGCCAGCAGTGGGGGTATGAACACTGAAGCTTTCTTT
CDR3aa: CASSGGMNTEAFF

abundance: few
j_gene: TRBJ2-5
d_gene: TRBD1
v_gene: TRBV4-1
CDR3nt: TGCGCCAGCAGCCGGGCAGGGACAGGGAAAGAGACCCAGTACTTC
CDR3aa: CASSRAGTGKETQYF

abundance: few
j_gene: TRBJ2-2
d_gene: -
v_gene: TRBV16
CDR3nt: TGTGCCAGCAGCCAATTCCGCAGGGGTGACACCGGGGAGCTGTTTTTT
CDR3aa: CASSQFRRGDTGELFF